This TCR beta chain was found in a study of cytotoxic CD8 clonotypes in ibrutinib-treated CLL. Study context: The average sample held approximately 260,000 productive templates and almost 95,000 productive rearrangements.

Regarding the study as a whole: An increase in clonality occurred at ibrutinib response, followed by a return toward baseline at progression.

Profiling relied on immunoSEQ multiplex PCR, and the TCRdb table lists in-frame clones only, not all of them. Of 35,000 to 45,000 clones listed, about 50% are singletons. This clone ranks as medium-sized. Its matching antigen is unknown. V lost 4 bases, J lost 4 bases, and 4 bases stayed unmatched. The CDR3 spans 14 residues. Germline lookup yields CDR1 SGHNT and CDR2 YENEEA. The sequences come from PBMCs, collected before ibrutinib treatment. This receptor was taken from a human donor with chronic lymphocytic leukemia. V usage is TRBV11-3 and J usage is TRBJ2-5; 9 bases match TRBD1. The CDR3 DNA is TGTGCCAGCAGCTCTCGGGACAGGGTAGAGACCCAGTACTTC. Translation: CASSSRDRVETQYF.